This T cell receptor (beta chain) was identified in a study of response to subunit inactivated influenza vaccine. This CDR3 comprises 14 residues. V lost 5 bases to trimming and J lost 6 bases, with 16 bases between them. TCRdb reprocessed the RT-PCR reads via MiXCR and lists one record per CDR3 protein. The sample records about 520,000 distinct CDR3 sequences, around 7.9% being singletons. This TCR derives from a man aged 50 to 69 who received an inactivated influenza vaccine. The rearrangement uses TRBV12-3 or TRBV12-4 and TRBJ1-2, with D unclear. The sequenced sample was PBMCs from blood, obtained roughly 24 months after vaccination. The CDR3 nucleotides read TGTGCCAGCAGTCCCAGCTATTCATCGCATGGCTACACCTTC. Translating it yields CASSPSYSSHGYTF.